This T cell receptor (beta chain) emerged from a study of T cell responses to AZD1222 COVID-19 vaccine. Only in-frame clones appear in the TCRdb table, and some are missing; sequencing was by immunoSEQ multiplex PCR. This sample yields 150,000 to 200,000 clones, of which approximately 93% are seen a single time; 1% to 1.5% belongs to the top ten. This clone has a single count. Its antigen is still unknown. Whole-study findings and limits: Clonal diversity was possibly underestimated; the donors were predominantly white British and more often female.

The ends lost 4 bases at V and 6 bases at J; junction bases unmatched: 7. CDR3 length: 15 amino acids. The germline gives CDR1 SGHTA, CDR2 FQGNSA. Specimen: peripheral blood, collected 28 days after the second AZD1222 dose. The gene calls are TRBV7-2 and TRBJ2-7, with 12 bases aligning to TRBD2. The clonotype comes from an adult who received the AZD1222 COVID-19 vaccine. CDR3 DNA: TGTGCCAGCAGCTCTAGCGGGGGGGCCGCCCTCGAGCAGTACTTC. It translates to CASSSSGGAALEQYF.